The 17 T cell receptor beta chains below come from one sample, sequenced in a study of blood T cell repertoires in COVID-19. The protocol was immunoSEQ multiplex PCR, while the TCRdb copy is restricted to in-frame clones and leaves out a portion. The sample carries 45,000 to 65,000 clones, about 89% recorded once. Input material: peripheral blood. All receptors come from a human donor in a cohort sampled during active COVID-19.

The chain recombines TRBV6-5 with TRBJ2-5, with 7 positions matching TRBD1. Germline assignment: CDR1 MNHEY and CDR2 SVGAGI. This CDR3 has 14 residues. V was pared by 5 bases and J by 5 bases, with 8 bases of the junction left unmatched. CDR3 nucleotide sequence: TGTGCCAGCAGTCTACGACAGGGACAGGAGACCCAGTACTTC. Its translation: CASSLRQGQETQYF.

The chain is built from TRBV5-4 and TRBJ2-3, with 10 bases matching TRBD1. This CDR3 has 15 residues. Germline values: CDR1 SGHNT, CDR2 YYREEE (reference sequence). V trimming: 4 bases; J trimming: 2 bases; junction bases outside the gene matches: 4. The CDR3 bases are TGTGCCAGCAGCCCGACAGGGGGCGCCACAGATACGCAGTATTTT. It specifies CASSPTGGATDTQYF.

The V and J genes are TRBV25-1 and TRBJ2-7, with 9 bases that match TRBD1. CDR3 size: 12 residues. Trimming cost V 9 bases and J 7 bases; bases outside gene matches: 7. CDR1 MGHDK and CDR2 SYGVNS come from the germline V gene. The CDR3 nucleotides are TGTGCCAGTAGACAGGGGGGGGGAGAGCAGTACTTC. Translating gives CASRQGGGEQYF.

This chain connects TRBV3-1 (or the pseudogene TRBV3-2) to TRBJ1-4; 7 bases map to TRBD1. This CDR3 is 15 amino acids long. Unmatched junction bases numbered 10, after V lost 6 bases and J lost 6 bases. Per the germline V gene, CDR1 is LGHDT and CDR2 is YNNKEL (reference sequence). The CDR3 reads CASRQKGTVDEKLFF. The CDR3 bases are TGTGCCAGCAGGCAGAAAGGGACAGTCGATGAAAAACTGTTTTTT.

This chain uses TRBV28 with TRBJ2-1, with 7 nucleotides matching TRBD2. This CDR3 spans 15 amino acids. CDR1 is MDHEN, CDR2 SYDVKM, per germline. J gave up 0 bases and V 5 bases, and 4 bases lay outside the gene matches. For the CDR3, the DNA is TGTGCCAGCAGTCTCCCGGGGGGCTCCTACAATGAGCAGTTCTTC. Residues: CASSLPGGSYNEQFF.

CDR3 residues: CASSTGALSTDTQYF. The DNA of the CDR3 is TGTGCCAGCAGTACGGGAGCGCTCAGCACAGATACGCAGTATTTT. The rearrangement joins TRBV6-5 to TRBJ2-3; tentative D call: TRBD2 (6 bases). CDR3 length: 15 amino acids. Trimming left V 5 bases short and J 0 bases short, with 12 bases between. CDR1 is MNHEY and CDR2 is SVGAGI in the germline V gene.

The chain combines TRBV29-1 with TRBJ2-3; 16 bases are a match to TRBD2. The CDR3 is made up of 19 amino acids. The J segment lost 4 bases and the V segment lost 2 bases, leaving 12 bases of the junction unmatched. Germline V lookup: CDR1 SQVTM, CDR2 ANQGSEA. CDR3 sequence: CSVEPNPGLAGGPADTQYF. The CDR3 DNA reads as TGCAGCGTTGAACCTAATCCGGGACTAGCGGGGGGGCCAGCAGATACGCAGTATTTT.

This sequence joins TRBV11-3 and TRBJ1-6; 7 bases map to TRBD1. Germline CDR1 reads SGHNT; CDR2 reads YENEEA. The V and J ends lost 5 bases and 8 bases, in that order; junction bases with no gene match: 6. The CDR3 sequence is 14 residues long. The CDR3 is CASSTGQEDSPLHF. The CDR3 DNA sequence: TGTGCCAGCAGCACAGGACAGGAAGATTCACCCCTCCACTTT.

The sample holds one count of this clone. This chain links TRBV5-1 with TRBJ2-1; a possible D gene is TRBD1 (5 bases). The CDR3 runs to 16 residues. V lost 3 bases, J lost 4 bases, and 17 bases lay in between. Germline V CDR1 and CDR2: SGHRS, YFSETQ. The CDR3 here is CASSWGLQADYNEQFF. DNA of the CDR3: TGCGCCAGCAGCTGGGGCTTACAGGCGGATTACAATGAGCAGTTCTTC.

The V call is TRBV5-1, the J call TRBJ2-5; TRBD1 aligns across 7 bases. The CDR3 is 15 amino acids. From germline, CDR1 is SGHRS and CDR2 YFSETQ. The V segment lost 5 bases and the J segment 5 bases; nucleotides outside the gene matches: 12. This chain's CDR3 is CASSRRDSTAETQYF. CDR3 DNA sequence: TGCGCCAGCAGTCGCCGGGACAGCACTGCCGAGACCCAGTACTTC. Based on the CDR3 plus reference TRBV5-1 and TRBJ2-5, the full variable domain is KAGVTQTPRYLIKTRGQQVTLSCSPISGHRSVSWYQQTPGQGLQFLFEYFSETQRNKGNFPGRFSGRQFSNSRSEMNVSTLELGDSALYLCASSRRDSTAETQYFGPGTRLLVL.

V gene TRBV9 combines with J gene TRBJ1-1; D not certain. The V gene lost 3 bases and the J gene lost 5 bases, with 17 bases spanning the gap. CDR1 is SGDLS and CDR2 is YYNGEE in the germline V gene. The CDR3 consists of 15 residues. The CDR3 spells CASSATDFDGTEAFF. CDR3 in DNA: TGTGCCAGCAGCGCAACCGACTTCGATGGTACTGAAGCTTTCTTT. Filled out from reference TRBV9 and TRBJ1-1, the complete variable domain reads DSGVTQTPKHLITATGQRVTLRCSPRSGDLSVYWYQQSLDQGLQFLIQYYNGEERAKGNILERFSAQQFPDLHSELNLSSLELGDSALYFCASSATDFDGTEAFFGQGTRLTVV.

The CDR3: CASSWGPNGYTF. The CDR3 region has the DNA TGTGCCAGCAGTTGGGGGCCGAATGGCTACACCTTC. V and J are TRBV6-7 and TRBJ1-2, with D perhaps TRBD1 (6 bases). TRBV6-7 is known as an ORF, though its function is uncertain. The length of the CDR3 is 12 residues. Trimming took off 4 bases at V and 6 bases at J, with 9 bases between the two ends.

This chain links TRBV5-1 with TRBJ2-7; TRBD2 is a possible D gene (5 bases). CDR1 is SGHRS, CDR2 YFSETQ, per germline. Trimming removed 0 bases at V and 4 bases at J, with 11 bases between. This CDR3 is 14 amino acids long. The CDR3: CASSLAVLAYEQYF. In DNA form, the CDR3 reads TGCGCCAGCAGCTTGGCCGTGTTAGCGTACGAGCAGTACTTC.

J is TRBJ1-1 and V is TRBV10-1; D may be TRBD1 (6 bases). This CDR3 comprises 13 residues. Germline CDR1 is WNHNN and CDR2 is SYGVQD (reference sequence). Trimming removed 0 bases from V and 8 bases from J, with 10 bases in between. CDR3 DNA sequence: TGCGCCAGCAGTGAGTCGGGAACAGGGGAAGCTTTCTTT. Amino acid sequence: CASSESGTGEAFF.

The CDR3 DNA is TGTGCCAGCAGCTTTAGCGGTAGCACAGATACGCAGTATTTT. Encoded protein: CASSFSGSTDTQYF. This chain links TRBV5-6 with TRBJ2-3, with D possibly being TRBD2 (6 bases). Germline-derived CDR1 and CDR2 are SGHDT and YYEEEE. CDR3 length: 14 residues. V lost 2 bases and J lost 0, with 7 bases in between.

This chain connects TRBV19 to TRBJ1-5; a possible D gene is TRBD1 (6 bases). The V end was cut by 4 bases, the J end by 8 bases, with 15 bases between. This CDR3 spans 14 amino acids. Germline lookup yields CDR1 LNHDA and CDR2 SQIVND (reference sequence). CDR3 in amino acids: CASSTGERVEPQHF. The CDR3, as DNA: TGTGCCAGTAGTACAGGGGAAAGAGTGGAGCCCCAGCATTTT.

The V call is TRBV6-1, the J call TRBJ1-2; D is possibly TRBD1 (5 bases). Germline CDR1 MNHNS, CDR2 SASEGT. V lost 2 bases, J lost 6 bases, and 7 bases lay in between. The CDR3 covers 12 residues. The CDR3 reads CASSESGDGYTF. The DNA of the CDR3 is TGTGCCAGCAGTGAATCGGGGGATGGCTACACCTTC.